This T cell receptor beta chain was sequenced in a study of T cell responses to AZD1222 COVID-19 vaccine. In regard to this clone: What it binds is unknown.

The study's findings and limits: At study baseline, merely over 5 AZD1222 recipients were seropositive. Spike-specific TCR depth and breadth grew after two AZD1222 doses. Females made up more of the donors, who were largely white British, and clonal diversity may have come out too low. Among spike-specific TCRs, nearly half reportedly target unmutated variant regions.

Sequencing was performed with immunoSEQ multiplex PCR; in TCRdb, only in-frame clones are kept and a portion is missing. Of fewer than 110,000 clones in the sample, about 90% are singletons; the top ten hold approximately 4.8%. The germline V gene encodes CDR1 SGHTA and CDR2 FQGNSA. The length of the CDR3 is 14 residues. The ends were cut back, 5 bases at V and 2 bases at J, with 13 bases in the middle. The chain uses TRBV7-2 and TRBJ2-7; D ambiguous. Here the sequenced sample was peripheral blood, taken 28 days after the second AZD1222 dose. This receptor was obtained from an adult who received the AZD1222 COVID-19 vaccine. The CDR3 is CASSSRRAAYEQYF. The CDR3 nucleotides are TGTGCCAGCAGCAGTCGTAGGGCCGCCTACGAGCAGTACTTC.